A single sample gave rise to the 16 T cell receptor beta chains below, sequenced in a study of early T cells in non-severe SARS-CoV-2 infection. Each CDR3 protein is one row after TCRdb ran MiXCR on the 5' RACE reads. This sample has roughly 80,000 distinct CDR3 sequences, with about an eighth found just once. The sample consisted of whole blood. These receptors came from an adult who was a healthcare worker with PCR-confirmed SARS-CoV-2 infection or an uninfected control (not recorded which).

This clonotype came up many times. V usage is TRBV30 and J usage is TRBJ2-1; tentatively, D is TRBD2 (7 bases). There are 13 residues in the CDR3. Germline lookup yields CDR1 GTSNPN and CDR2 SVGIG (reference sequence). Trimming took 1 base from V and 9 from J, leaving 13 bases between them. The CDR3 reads CAWSGEGESEQFF. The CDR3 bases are TGTGCCTGGAGTGGGGAGGGGGAGTCTGAGCAGTTCTTC.

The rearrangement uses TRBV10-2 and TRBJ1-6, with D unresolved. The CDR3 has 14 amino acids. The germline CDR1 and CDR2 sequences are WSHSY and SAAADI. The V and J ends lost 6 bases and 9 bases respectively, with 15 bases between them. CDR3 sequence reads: CASRNEIPTSPLHF. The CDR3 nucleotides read TGCGCCAGCAGGAACGAGATACCGACTTCACCCCTCCACTTT.

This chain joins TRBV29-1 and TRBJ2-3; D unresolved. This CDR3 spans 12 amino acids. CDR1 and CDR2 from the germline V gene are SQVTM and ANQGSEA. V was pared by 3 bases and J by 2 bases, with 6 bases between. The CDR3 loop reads CSVDRNTDTQYF. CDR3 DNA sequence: TGCAGCGTTGACCGAAACACAGATACGCAGTATTTT.

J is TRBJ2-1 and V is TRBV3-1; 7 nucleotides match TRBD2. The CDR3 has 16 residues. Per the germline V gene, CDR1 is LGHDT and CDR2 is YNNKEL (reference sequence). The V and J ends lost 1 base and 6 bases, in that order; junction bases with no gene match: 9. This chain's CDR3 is CASSQAGGSLGNEQFF. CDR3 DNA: TGTGCCAGCAGCCAAGCAGGCGGGAGTTTAGGCAATGAGCAGTTCTTC.

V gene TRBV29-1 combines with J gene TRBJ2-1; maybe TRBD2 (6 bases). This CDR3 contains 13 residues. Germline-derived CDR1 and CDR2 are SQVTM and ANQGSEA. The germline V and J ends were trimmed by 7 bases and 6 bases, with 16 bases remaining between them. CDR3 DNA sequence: TGCAGCGCGCGGCGCGGGGCTGGCAATGAGCAGTTCTTC. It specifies CSARRGAGNEQFF.

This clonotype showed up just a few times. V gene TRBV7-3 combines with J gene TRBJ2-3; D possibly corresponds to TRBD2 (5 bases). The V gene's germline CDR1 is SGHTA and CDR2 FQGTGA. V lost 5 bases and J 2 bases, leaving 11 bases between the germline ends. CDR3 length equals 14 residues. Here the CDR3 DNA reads TGTGCCAGCAGCCCTGCGGGTTCCACAGATACGCAGTATTTT. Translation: CASSPAGSTDTQYF. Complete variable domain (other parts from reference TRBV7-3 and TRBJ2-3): GAGVSQTPSNKVTEKGKYVELRCDPISGHTALYWYRQSLGQGPEFLIYFQGTGAADDSGLPNDRFFAVRPEGSVSTLKIQRTERGDSAVYLCASSPAGSTDTQYFGPGTRLTVL.

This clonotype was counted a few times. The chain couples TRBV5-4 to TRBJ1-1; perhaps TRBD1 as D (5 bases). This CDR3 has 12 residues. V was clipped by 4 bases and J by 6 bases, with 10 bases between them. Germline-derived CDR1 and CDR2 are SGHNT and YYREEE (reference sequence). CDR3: CASSPGGSEAFF. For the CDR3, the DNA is TGTGCCAGCAGCCCCGGGGGATCTGAAGCTTTCTTT.

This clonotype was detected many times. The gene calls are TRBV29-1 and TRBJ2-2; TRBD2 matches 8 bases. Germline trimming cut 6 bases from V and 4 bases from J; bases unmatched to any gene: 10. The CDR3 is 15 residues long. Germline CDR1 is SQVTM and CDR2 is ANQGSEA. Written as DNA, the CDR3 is TGCAGCGTAACCAGCGGGAGAGTTGGCACCGGGGAGCTGTTTTTT. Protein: CSVTSGRVGTGELFF.

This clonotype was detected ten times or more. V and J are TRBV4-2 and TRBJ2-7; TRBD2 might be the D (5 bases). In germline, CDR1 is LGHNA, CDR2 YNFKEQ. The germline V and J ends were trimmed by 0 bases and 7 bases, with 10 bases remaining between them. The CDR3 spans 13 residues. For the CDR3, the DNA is TGTGCCAGCAGCCAAGATTACGGGGATGAGCAGTACTTC. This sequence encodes CASSQDYGDEQYF.

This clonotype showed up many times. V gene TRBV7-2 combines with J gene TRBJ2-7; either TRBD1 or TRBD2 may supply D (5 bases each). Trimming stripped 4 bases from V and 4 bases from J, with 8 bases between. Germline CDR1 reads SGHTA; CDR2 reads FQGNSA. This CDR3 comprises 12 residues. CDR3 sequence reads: CASSWDGYEQYF. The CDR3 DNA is TGTGCCAGCAGCTGGGACGGTTACGAGCAGTACTTC.

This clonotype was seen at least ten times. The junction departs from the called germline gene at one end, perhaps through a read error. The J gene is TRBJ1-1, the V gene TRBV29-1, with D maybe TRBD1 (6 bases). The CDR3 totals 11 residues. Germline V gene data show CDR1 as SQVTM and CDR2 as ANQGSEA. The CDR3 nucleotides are TGCAGCGCCGACGAAGGGAGACAGGTGACCTTT. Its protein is CSADEGRQVTF.

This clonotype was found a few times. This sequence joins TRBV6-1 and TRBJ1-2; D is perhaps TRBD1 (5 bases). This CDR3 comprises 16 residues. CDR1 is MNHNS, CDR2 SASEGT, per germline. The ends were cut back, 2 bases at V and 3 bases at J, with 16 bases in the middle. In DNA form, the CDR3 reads TGTGCCAGCAGTGAAAATTTTGCAGGGAGCTACTATGGCTACACCTTC. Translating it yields CASSENFAGSYYGYTF.

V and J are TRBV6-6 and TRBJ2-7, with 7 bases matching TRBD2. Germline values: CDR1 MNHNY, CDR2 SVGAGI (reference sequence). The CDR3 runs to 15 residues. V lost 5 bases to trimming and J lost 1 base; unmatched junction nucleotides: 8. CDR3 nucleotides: TGTGCCAGCAGTGTTACGGGGGGACGATCCTACGAGCAGTACTTC. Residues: CASSVTGGRSYEQYF.

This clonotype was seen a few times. The CDR3 reads CANLRPSGATDTQYF. CDR3 sequence (DNA): TGTGCCAACCTCCGACCGAGCGGGGCCACAGATACGCAGTATTTT. The rearrangement links TRBV7-9 to TRBJ2-3; TRBD2 aligns across 7 bases. The V segment lost 10 bases and the J segment 2 bases; nucleotides outside the gene matches: 12. Germline CDR1 SEHNR, CDR2 FQNEAQ (reference sequence). The CDR3 totals 15 residues. The whole variable domain, filled in from reference TRBV7-9 and TRBJ2-3, reads DTGVSQNPRHKITKRGQNVTFRCDPISEHNRLYWYRQTLGQGPEFLTYFQNEAQLEKSRLLSDRFSAERPKGSFSTLEIQRTEQGDSAMYLCANLRPSGATDTQYFGPGTRLTVL.

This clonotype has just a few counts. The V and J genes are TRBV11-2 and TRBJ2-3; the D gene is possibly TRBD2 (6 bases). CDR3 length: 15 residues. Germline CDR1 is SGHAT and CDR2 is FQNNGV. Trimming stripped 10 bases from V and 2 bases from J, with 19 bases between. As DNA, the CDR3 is TGTGCCACCGAGCTTTGGCGGGATTACACAGATACGCAGTATTTT. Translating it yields CATELWRDYTDTQYF.

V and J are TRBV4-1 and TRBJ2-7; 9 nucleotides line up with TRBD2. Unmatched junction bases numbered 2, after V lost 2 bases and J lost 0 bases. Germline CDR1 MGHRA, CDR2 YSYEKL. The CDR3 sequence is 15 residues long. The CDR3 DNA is TGCGCCAGCAGCCAACCGACTAGCGGCTCCTACGAGCAGTACTTC. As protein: CASSQPTSGSYEQYF.